In its sample, the clone carrying this T cell receptor beta chain was seen many times. The antigen is undetermined. This sample is drawn from a study of beta chain features in type 1 diabetes. Study-wide results and limits: Since sequencing was performed on cDNA, cells with high TCR expression could be over-represented. A moderate, significant TCRB CDR3 shortening appeared in type 1 diabetes across four CD4+ subsets.

Per the germline V gene, CDR1 is SQVTM and CDR2 is ANQGSEA. V was pared by 8 bases and J by 7 bases, with 21 bases between. This CDR3 has 14 amino acids. Investigators reverse transcribed all isolated RNA, so they sequenced expressed TCRB transcripts. TCRdb's copy holds only in-frame clones and misses some; the assay was immunoSEQ multiplex PCR. The profile shows about 180,000 clones, about 8% of them singletons. The sample comprised central memory CD4+ T cells from blood. The origin of this receptor is a woman aged 40 to 49 with type 1 diabetes. The rearrangement links TRBV29-1 to TRBJ2-1, with D possibly matching TRBD2 (5 bases). CDR3 residues: CSSFVGGMGNEQFF. For the CDR3, the DNA is TGCAGCTCCTTCGTCGGAGGTATGGGGAATGAGCAGTTCTTC.